What follows are 10 T cell receptor beta chains derived from one specimen sequenced in a study of T-cell reconstitution after alpha-beta-depleted transplantation in children. Unique molecular identifiers featured in how the TCRbeta library was prepared. TCRdb re-derived calls from the PCR reads in MiXCR, one entry per CDR3 protein. The sample records 450,000 to 600,000 distinct CDR3 sequences, around 20% being singletons. Material: PBMCs from the stem cell graft donor, obtained from the stem cell graft. The receptors shown here come from a human donor who donated a stem cell graft to a child with acute lymphoblastic leukemia.

The chain is built from TRBV12-3 or TRBV12-4 and TRBJ2-7; 8 nucleotides agree with TRBD2. V dropped 6 bases and J dropped 3; count of bases not matched to a gene: 7. This CDR3 comprises 14 residues. CDR3 amino acids: CASSYGGADYEQYF. In DNA, the CDR3 is TGTGCCAGCAGCTACGGGGGGGCAGACTACGAGCAGTACTTC.

This rearrangement joins TRBV20-1 to TRBJ2-1; 7 bases are shared with TRBD2. The trim removed 2 bases at V and 5 bases at J, leaving 9 bases unmatched. The CDR3 extends over 15 amino acids. The V gene's germline CDR1 is DFQATT and CDR2 SNEGSKA (reference sequence). CDR3 in amino acids: CSARSGASGNNEQFF. The DNA of the CDR3 is TGCAGTGCTAGAAGTGGAGCTAGCGGTAACAATGAGCAGTTCTTC.

V usage is TRBV5-1 and J usage is TRBJ2-7, with D perhaps matching TRBD1 or TRBD2 (5 bases each). The CDR3 runs 15 residues. Trimming shortened V by 2 bases and J by 2 bases, and 14 bases separated the two germline ends. Looked up from germline, CDR1 is SGHRS and CDR2 is YFSETQ. The CDR3 region is CASSFGGDGAYEQYF. The CDR3 coding sequence is TGCGCCAGCAGCTTCGGTGGGGACGGCGCCTACGAGCAGTACTTC.

This clonotype showed up just a few times. The CDR3 DNA is TGTGCCTGGAGTGTACTGGGGAACACTGAAGCTTTCTTT. This codes for CAWSVLGNTEAFF. The chain joins TRBV30 to TRBJ1-1; D call uncertain. CDR1 is GTSNPN, CDR2 SVGIG, per germline (reference sequence). This CDR3 has 13 residues. V was cut by 0 bases and J by 1 base, with 6 bases left in between.

The gene calls are TRBV20-1 and TRBJ2-5; weak D call: TRBD2 (5 bases). The germline gives CDR1 DFQATT, CDR2 SNEGSKA (reference sequence). This CDR3 comprises 15 residues. The V end lost 1 base, the J end lost 4 bases, and 16 bases lay between the germline ends. The CDR3 spells CSARVLASASETQYF. CDR3 sequence (DNA): TGCAGTGCTAGAGTGCTAGCTAGTGCATCAGAGACCCAGTACTTC.

V is TRBV12-3 or TRBV12-4 and J is TRBJ2-2; a weak D match, TRBD1 (6 bases). V was trimmed by 4 bases and J by 7 bases, leaving 34 bases between them. The CDR3 has 21 residues. The CDR3 is CASSSPRSLVPYRVRFGELFF. The CDR3 DNA reads TGTGCCAGCAGTTCCCCCCGTTCCCTAGTTCCCTACAGGGTCCGGTTCGGGGAGCTGTTTTTT.

V usage is TRBV7-9 and J usage is TRBJ2-2; D is perhaps TRBD2 (6 bases). Germline V gives CDR1 SEHNR, CDR2 FQNEAQ (reference sequence). The V gene lost 5 bases and the J gene lost 10 bases, with 23 bases spanning the gap. The CDR3 is 16 amino acids. The CDR3 is CASSPPLGLSGEELFF. The CDR3, as DNA: TGTGCCAGCAGCCCTCCCTTGGGGCTTAGCGGCGAGGAGCTGTTTTTT.

The V and J genes are TRBV7-8 and TRBJ2-5; unclear D gene. The CDR3 runs to 15 residues. CDR1 and CDR2 from the germline V gene are SGHVS and FQNEAQ. V lost 1 base and J lost 2, with 11 bases in between. Here the CDR3 reads CASSLGVGSQETQYF. The CDR3 nucleotides are TGTGCCAGCAGCTTAGGGGTAGGGTCTCAAGAGACCCAGTACTTC.

The chain recombines TRBV5-1 with TRBJ2-1; D might be TRBD1 (5 bases). V was clipped by 5 bases and J by 6 bases, with 12 bases between them. The CDR3 has 13 residues. CDR1 and CDR2 from the germline V gene are SGHRS and YFSETQ. CDR3 bases: TGCGCCAGCAGTCGGACACGGTTCAATGAGCAGTTCTTC. Protein product: CASSRTRFNEQFF.

This clonotype was seen only a few times. The CDR3 sequence: CATSRETGPKNIQYF. DNA of the CDR3: TGTGCCACCAGCAGAGAAACAGGGCCCAAAAACATTCAGTACTTC. This chain uses TRBV15 with TRBJ2-4, with D possibly being TRBD1 (6 bases). The CDR3 has 15 amino acids. The V end was cut by 0 bases, the J end by 2 bases, with 8 bases between. CDR1 is LNHNV, CDR2 YYDKDF, per germline (reference sequence).